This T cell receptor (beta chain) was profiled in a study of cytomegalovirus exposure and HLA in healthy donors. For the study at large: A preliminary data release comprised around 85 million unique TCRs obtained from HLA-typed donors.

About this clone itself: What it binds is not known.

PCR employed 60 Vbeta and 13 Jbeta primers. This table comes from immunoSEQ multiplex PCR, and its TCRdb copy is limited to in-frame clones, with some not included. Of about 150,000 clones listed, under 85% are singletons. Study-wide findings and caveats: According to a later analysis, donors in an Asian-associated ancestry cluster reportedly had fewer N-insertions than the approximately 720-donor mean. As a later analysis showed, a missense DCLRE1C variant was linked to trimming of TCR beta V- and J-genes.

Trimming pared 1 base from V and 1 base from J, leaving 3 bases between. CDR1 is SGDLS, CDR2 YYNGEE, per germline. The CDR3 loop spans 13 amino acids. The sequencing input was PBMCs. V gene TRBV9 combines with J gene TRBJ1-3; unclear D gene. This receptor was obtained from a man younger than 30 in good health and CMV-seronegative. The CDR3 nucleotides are TGTGCCAGCAGCGTAACATCTGGAAACACCATATATTTT. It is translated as CASSVTSGNTIYF. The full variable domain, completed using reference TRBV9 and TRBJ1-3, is DSGVTQTPKHLITATGQRVTLRCSPRSGDLSVYWYQQSLDQGLQFLIQYYNGEERAKGNILERFSAQQFPDLHSELNLSSLELGDSALYFCASSVTSGNTIYFGEGSWLTVV.